This TCR beta chain was captured in a study of blood T cell repertoires in COVID-19. Study-level information: From T cells, B-cell-depleted T cells, or PBMCs came the material, which was cDNA or gDNA.

Symptom resolution, clearance, or two negative PCRs marked donors in Cohort 3 as recovered. In the source study's methods: Estimated nucleated cell counts came from reference gene primer amplification. Here immunoSEQ multiplex PCR was the method, and the copy in TCRdb shows in-frame clones only, minus some. Clonal size and the V and J genes are those of that table, whereas D and trimming came from the DNA. Of more than 110,000 clones listed, approximately 90% were seen once; the top ten hold roughly 3.9%. V gave up 4 bases and J gave up 8 bases; unmatched junction bases: 12. The CDR3 loop spans 16 amino acids. Germline CDR1 is SGDLS and CDR2 is YYNGEE.

This clonotype was obtained from a man aged 45-60 years who had recovered from COVID-19. V gene TRBV9 combines with J gene TRBJ2-1; 10 positions match TRBD1. The sample was PBMCs or T cells enriched from blood (not recorded which). DNA of the CDR3: TGTGCCAGCAGCTTCAGCCGGGACAGGGGATTCGATGAGCAGTTCTTC. It codes for CASSFSRDRGFDEQFF.